This T cell receptor (beta chain) is drawn from a study of neurological immune-mediated disorders. Study as a whole: The disease course was relapsing-remitting in 31 and secondary progressive in about 9% of the 34 multiple sclerosis patients.

V lost 9 bases and J lost 6, with 16 bases in between. Germline CDR1 is KGHDR and CDR2 is SFDVKD. There are 14 residues in the CDR3. This clonotype came up many times. Its specificity is unknown. Indicated time point: longitudinal time-point 2. Study-level results: In multiple sclerosis patients, the repertoire cluster was unrelated to clinical or MRI findings. TCR clonal expansion peaked in HTLV-1-associated myelopathy patients and was lowest in multiple sclerosis patients.

TCRdb recomputed calls from the 5' RACE reads with MiXCR, one row per CDR3 protein. The sample consists of about 80,000 distinct CDR3 sequences, more than 5% of them appearing once. This receptor was obtained from an older woman with multiple sclerosis. The specimen was PBMCs. The chain employs TRBV24-1 and TRBJ1-4; maybe TRBD1 (6 bases). The CDR3 coding sequence is TGTGCCACCCCCCCCGGGGGGCGAGATGAAAAACTGTTTTTT. Amino acids: CATPPGGRDEKLFF.